This TCR beta chain was sequenced for a study of cytomegalovirus exposure and HLA in healthy donors. Findings and caveats of the study: A later analysis appeared to link common viral pathogens to several of the most significant clusters. Researchers had no immune exposure information except CMV serostatus available.

13 Jbeta primers and 60 Vbeta primers were used for the PCR. Some clones are missing from TCRdb's copy, which holds only in-frame ones; the method was immunoSEQ multiplex PCR. The repertoire consists of approximately 220,000 clones, with around four fifths occurring once and the leading ten covering roughly 0.75%. V trimming: 9 bases; J trimming: 5 bases; junction bases outside the gene matches: 6. The CDR3 is 13 residues long. Germline CDR1 is SEHNR and CDR2 is FQNEAQ (reference sequence). Donors were nominally healthy when sampled, though unrecorded immune exposures were likely. This clone was seen once. As yet, its antigen is unknown.

The TCR comes from a boy younger than 10 in good health and CMV-seronegative. The sample comprised PBMCs. The rearrangement joins TRBV7-9 to TRBJ2-1, with 8 bases fitting TRBD2. CDR3 bases: TGTGCCAGAGACGGGGGGGGAAACAATGAGCAGTTCTTC. The encoded protein is CARDGGGNNEQFF.